The 4 T cell receptor beta chains reported below all come from one sample, sequenced in a study of read filtering for tumor transcriptome and immune sequencing. The library was built from about 400 ng RNA with molecular barcoded adaptors for alpha/delta and beta/gamma chains. TCRdb fed the reads into MiXCR, producing one record per CDR3 protein. The repertoire has tens of thousands of distinct CDR3 sequences, 20% to 25% of them found once; the top ten carry roughly 15%. Sequenced: a population of CD138-negative cells sorted from bone marrow. Receptors originate from a donor aged 40 or older with multiple myeloma.

This clonotype was picked up many times. The V and J genes are TRBV12-3 or TRBV12-4 and TRBJ2-1, with 7 bases that match TRBD1. The CDR3 spans 18 residues. Trimming at V came to 4 bases and at J to 4 bases, leaving 16 bases not matched to a gene. CDR3 amino acids: CASSSGTARSLEYNEQFF. CDR3 nucleotides: TGTGCCAGCAGTTCAGGGACAGCCCGCTCACTAGAGTACAATGAGCAGTTCTTC.

This clonotype was recorded many times. The CDR3 DNA is TGCAGTGCTAGAGGCCCGGAAGCGTTGGAAACCGGGGAGCTGTTTTTT. Its translation: CSARGPEALETGELFF. The V call is TRBV20-1, the J call TRBJ2-2; D unclear. Germline assignment: CDR1 DFQATT and CDR2 SNEGSKA (reference sequence). Trimming left V 1 base short and J 5 bases short, with 17 bases between. This CDR3 contains 16 residues.

This clonotype occurred many times. The gene calls are TRBV5-1 and TRBJ1-5; possible D gene TRBD1, 5 bases. The CDR3 consists of 13 residues. Germline CDR1 SGHRS, CDR2 YFSETQ. Trimming shortened V by 4 bases and J by 6 bases, and 11 bases separated the two germline ends. The CDR3 protein is CASSGGQGQPQHF. The CDR3 nucleotides read TGCGCCAGCAGCGGGGGTCAGGGTCAGCCCCAGCATTTT.

Ten or more counts support this clonotype. This chain links TRBV12-3 or TRBV12-4 with TRBJ1-1, with D perhaps TRBD1 (5 bases). This CDR3 comprises 13 residues. The germline V and J ends were trimmed by 1 base and 3 bases, with 6 bases remaining between them. This CDR3 is CASSLGGHTEAFF. The CDR3 DNA sequence: TGTGCCAGCAGTTTAGGGGGCCACACTGAAGCTTTCTTT.